This entry describes one TCR beta chain. Its antigen remains unknown. This sample was taken from a study of T cell responses to AZD1222 COVID-19 vaccine. Study observations and caveats: Vaccine-associated CD4 TCRs spanned spike, dominant at 160-218 and 743-854. Increased Spike-specific TCR breadth and depth were observed after two AZD1222 doses. Just a handful of AZD1222 recipients tested seropositive at baseline. Without day 14 samples, only post-peak T cell repertoires were studied.

The V gene's germline CDR1 is MNHEY and CDR2 SMNVEV (reference sequence). V shed 8 bases and J shed 2 bases, with 16 bases lying between them. The CDR3 spans 15 residues. The repertoire was sequenced with immunoSEQ multiplex PCR; TCRdb's copy has only in-frame clones and lacks some. The repertoire holds approximately 140,000 clones, with about 93% as singletons. The V and J genes are TRBV27 and TRBJ1-5, with unresolved D. The TCR comes from an adult in good health. Sequences were derived from peripheral blood, sampled on day 0 of AZD1222 vaccination. Here the CDR3 DNA reads TGTGCCAGCTCTCCCACTCCCGTAGGCAATCAGCCCCAGCATTTT. Protein sequence: CASSPTPVGNQPQHF.